Presented here are 10 T cell receptor beta chains from one specimen sequenced in a study of blood T cells in healthy people across ages. Together with a sample-barcoded 5' primer, a J-beta primer mix was included in a second PCR lasting roughly 6 to 12 cycles. TCRdb redid the calling of the 5' RACE reads with MiXCR, one entry per CDR3 protein. Of roughly 900,000 distinct CDR3 sequences in the sample, more than 25% are singletons; the top ten hold around 16%. The sequencing input was blood. The receptor set was obtained from a woman older than 75 in good health.

As concerns this clonotype: Possible read error: a much larger clone is one base away. The CDR3 DNA follows: TGTGCCGGCAGATTAAAGAGACTAGTTAACACAGATACGCAGTATTTT. Its translation is CAGRLKRLVNTDTQYF. This chain joins TRBV7-2 and TRBJ2-3; tentatively, D is TRBD2 (6 bases). Germline V gene data show CDR1 as SGHTA and CDR2 as FQGNSA. There are 16 residues in the CDR3.

The gene calls are TRBV7-2 and TRBJ2-7, with 7 bases matching TRBD2. Trimming cost V 0 bases and J 5 bases; bases outside gene matches: 4. Looked up from germline, CDR1 is SGHTA and CDR2 is FQGNSA. The CDR3 is made up of 14 amino acids. The chain's CDR3 is CASSLAAGANEQYF. DNA of the CDR3: TGTGCCAGCAGCTTAGCGGCGGGAGCAAACGAGCAGTACTTC.

The V gene is TRBV7-3, the J gene TRBJ1-6; the D gene is possibly TRBD1 (6 bases). Germline CDR1 reads SGHTA; CDR2 reads FQGTGA. The CDR3 consists of 14 residues. Trimming cost V 5 bases and J 7 bases, with 12 bases left between them. CDR3 residues: CASSIQGRNSPLHF. Written as DNA, the CDR3 is TGTGCCAGCAGCATACAGGGCCGAAATTCACCCCTCCACTTT.

This clonotype has a count of ten or more. The gene calls are TRBV6-2 or TRBV6-3 and TRBJ2-7; 10 bases agree with TRBD1. The CDR3 loop spans 15 amino acids. Germline V CDR1 and CDR2: MNHEY, SVGEGT. V lost 4 bases and J lost 4; bases outside the gene matches: 7. CDR3: CASSSEDRGSYEQYF. In DNA, the CDR3 is TGTGCCAGCAGTTCAGAGGACAGGGGGTCTTACGAGCAGTACTTC.

About this clonotype: The junction departs from the called germline gene at one end, perhaps through a read error. This chain connects TRBV6-1 to TRBJ2-1; D gene unclear. Germline lookup yields CDR1 MNHNS and CDR2 SASEGT. CDR3 length: 14 amino acids. DNA of the CDR3: TGTGCCAGCAGGGAAGCCCACAGCGACAATGAGCAGTTCTTC. Translating gives CASREAHSDNEQFF.

This clonotype was picked up many times. The genes are TRBV27 and TRBJ2-5, with 8 bases aligning to TRBD2. Per germline, CDR1 MNHEY and CDR2 SMNVEV (reference sequence). This CDR3 has 15 residues. J was trimmed by 10 bases and V by 4 bases; bases with no gene match: 14. The DNA for the CDR3 is TGTGCCAGCAGTTCTGGGGCTAGCGGGTCCATCAGCCAGTACTTC. Translation gives CASSSGASGSISQYF.

The chain combines TRBV20-1 with TRBJ1-1; a weak D match, TRBD1 (5 bases). The V end lost 6 bases, the J end lost 4 bases, and 12 bases lay between the germline ends. The CDR3 consists of 12 residues. Germline V CDR1 and CDR2: DFQATT, SNEGSKA (reference sequence). CDR3 DNA: TGCAGTGCCCCTGGGGCGGGCACTGAAGCTTTCTTT. Its protein is CSAPGAGTEAFF.

This chain connects TRBV7-2 to TRBJ1-1; D not resolved. This CDR3 is built from 14 residues. Trimming pared 3 bases from V and 1 base from J, leaving 9 bases between. Germline V gene sequence: CDR1 SGHTA, CDR2 FQGNSA. DNA for the CDR3: TGTGCCAGCAGCTTGGGCAGCCAGAACACTGAAGCTTTCTTT. Its protein product is CASSLGSQNTEAFF.

The V gene is TRBV12-3 or TRBV12-4, the J gene TRBJ1-1; D gene uncertain. V was trimmed by 3 bases and J by 3 bases, leaving 8 bases between them. CDR3 size: 13 residues. DNA for the CDR3: TGTGCCAGCAGTTTTTCCGAACACACTGAAGCTTTCTTT. It is translated as CASSFSEHTEAFF.

The gene calls are TRBV2 and TRBJ2-7, with D uncertain. The CDR3 is made up of 12 amino acids. The ends were cut back, 9 bases at V and 2 bases at J, with 11 bases in the middle. The germline gives CDR1 SNHLY, CDR2 FYNNEI. The CDR3 DNA reads as TGTGCCAGGAAGACACCCACCTACGAGCAGTACTTC. This codes for CARKTPTYEQYF.